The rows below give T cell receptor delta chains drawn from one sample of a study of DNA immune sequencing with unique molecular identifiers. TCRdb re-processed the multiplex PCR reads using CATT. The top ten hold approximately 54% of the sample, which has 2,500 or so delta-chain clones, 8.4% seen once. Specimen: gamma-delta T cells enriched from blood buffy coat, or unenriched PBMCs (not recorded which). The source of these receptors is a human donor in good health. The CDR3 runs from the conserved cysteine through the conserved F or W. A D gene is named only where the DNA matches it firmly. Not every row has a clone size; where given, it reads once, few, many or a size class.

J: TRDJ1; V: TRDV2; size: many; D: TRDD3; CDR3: CACDPVLGDTVSTDKLIF; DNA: TGTGCCTGTGACCCCGTACTGGGGGATACGGTCAGCACCGATAAACTCATCTTT
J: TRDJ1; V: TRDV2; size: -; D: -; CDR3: CACDPLGPYTDKLIF; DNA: TGTGCCTGTGACCCACTGGGACCGTACACCGATAAACTCATCTTT
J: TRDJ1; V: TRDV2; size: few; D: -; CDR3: CACDTPFFRYNTDKLIF; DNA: TGTGCCTGTGACACGCCCTTCTTCCGGTACAACACCGATAAACTCATCTTT
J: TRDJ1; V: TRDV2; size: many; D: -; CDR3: CACDTGGGPGCESDTDKLIF; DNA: TGTGCCTGTGACACGGGTGGGGGCCCGGGATGTGAGTCCGACACCGATAAACTCATCTTT
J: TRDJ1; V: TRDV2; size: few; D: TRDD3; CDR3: CACDTVSGGYGADKLIF; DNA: TGTGCCTGTGACACCGTTTCTGGGGGATACGGCGCCGATAAACTCATCTTT
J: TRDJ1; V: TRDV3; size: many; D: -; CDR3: CASAPRDYTDKLIF; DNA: TGTGCCTCCGCCCCACGGGATTACACCGATAAACTCATCTTT
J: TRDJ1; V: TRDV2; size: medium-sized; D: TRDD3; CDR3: CACDTDPILGDKFTDKLIF; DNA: TGTGCCTGTGACACGGATCCCATACTGGGGGATAAGTTCACCGATAAACTCATCTTT
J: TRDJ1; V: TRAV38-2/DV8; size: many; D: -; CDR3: CAYRSEAFLPLGIRFPVTDKLIF; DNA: TGTGCTTATAGGAGCGAGGCCTTCCTACCACTGGGGATACGCTTTCCTGTCACCGATAAACTCATCTTT
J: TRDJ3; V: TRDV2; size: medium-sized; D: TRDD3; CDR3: CACDNPLGANSWDTRQMFF; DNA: TGTGCCTGTGACAATCCACTGGGGGCAAACTCCTGGGACACCCGACAGATGTTTTTC
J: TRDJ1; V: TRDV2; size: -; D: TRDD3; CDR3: CACDSLGDNDDKLIF; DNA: TGTGCCTGTGACTCACTGGGGGATAATGACGATAAACTTATCTTT
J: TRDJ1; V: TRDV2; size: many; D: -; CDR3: CACDLLVPYTDKLIF; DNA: TGTGCCTGTGACCTCCTAGTTCCCTACACCGATAAACTCATCTTT
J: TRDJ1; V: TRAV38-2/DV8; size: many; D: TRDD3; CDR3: CAYQPSDWGIRSDKLIF; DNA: TGTGCTTATCAACCATCTGACTGGGGGATACGGTCCGATAAACTCATCTTT
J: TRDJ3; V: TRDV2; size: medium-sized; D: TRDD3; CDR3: CACDTGVGDTRISWDTRQMFF; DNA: TGTGCCTGTGACACCGGTGTGGGGGATACGCGTATATCCTGGGACACCCGACAGATGTTTTTC
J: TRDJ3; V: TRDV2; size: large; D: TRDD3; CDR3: CACDTGSLGVGSWDTRQMFF; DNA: TGTGCCTGTGACACGGGAAGCCTGGGGGTCGGCTCCTGGGACACCCGACAGATGTTTTTC
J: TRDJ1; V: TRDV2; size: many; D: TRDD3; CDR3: CACDSYFNTGGLTTDKLIF; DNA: TGTGCCTGTGACTCCTATTTCAATACTGGGGGATTAACGACCGATAAACTCATCTTT
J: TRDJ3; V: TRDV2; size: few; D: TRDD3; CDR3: CACDTPFELGDNLGSSDTRQMFF; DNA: TGTGCCTGTGACACCCCCTTCGAACTGGGGGATAACCTCGGCTCCTCGGACACCCGACAGATGTTTTTC
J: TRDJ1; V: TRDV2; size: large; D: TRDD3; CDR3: CACDPVLGGPPYTDKLIF; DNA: TGTGCCTGTGACCCTGTACTGGGGGGCCCCCCGTACACCGATAAACTCATCTTT
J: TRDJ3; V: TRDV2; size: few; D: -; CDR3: CACDTLPENPSTPSWDTRQMFF; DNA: TGTGCCTGTGACACTTTACCCGAAAACCCCAGTACCCCCTCCTGGGACACCCGACAGATGTTTTTC
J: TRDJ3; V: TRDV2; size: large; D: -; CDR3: CACDTLHATWDTRQMFF; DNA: TGTGCCTGTGACACCCTGCATGCTACCTGGGACACCCGACAGATGTTTTTC
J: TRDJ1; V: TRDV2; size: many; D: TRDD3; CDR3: CACDPVVLGDTDRELIF; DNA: TGTGCCTGTGATCCTGTAGTACTGGGGGATACTGATCGTGAACTCATCTTT
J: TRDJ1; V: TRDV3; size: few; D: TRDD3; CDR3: CAFSPRRYWGDKLIF; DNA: TGTGCCTTTTCTCCCCGCCGTTACTGGGGGGATAAACTCATCTTT